The 22 T cell receptor beta chains reported below all come from one sample, sequenced in a study of blood T cells in healthy people across ages (dated by TCRdb to the mid-2010s). The library relied on 5' RACE. Sequencer: Illumina HiSeq 2500. A second PCR of 7 to 11 cycles was performed with a sample-barcoded 5' primer and a J-beta primer mix. The public reads were reanalyzed by TCRdb: fastp trimming at Q25, MiXCR alignment, in-frame beta chains only. Rows merge per CDR3 protein into single entries with the most common DNA and genes. The sample table contains over 950,000 distinct CDR3 sequences; only one count was recorded for around 54% of them. 20% to 25% of the sample is taken by the ten largest. The material sequenced was blood. All receptors come from a woman aged 60 to 75 in good health.

The V gene is TRBV5-1, the J gene TRBJ2-2, with TRBD2 matching 10 bases. V lost 0 bases and J lost 7; bases outside the gene matches: 15. Germline loops: CDR1 SGHRS, CDR2 YFSETQ. This CDR3 comprises 19 residues. In nucleotides, the CDR3 is TGCGCCAGCAGCTTGGCCGGCGGAACCGGGACTAGCGTCGACGGGGAGCTGTTTTTT. Its translation is CASSLAGGTGTSVDGELFF.

The chain carries TRBV20-1 and TRBJ2-1, with no clear D. The CDR3 length is 12 residues. V lost 0 bases to trimming and J lost 4 bases, with 4 bases between them. The V gene's germline CDR1 is DFQATT and CDR2 SNEGSKA (reference sequence). As DNA, the CDR3 is TGCAGTGCTAGAGAGGCATACAATGAGCAGTTCTTC. This codes for CSAREAYNEQFF.

This clonotype showed up just a few times. The rearrangement joins TRBV28 to TRBJ2-3, with 7 bases lining up with TRBD2. CDR1 MDHEN and CDR2 SYDVKM come from the germline V gene. The CDR3 has 17 amino acids. Unmatched junction bases numbered 16, after V lost 4 bases and J lost 6 bases. The chain's CDR3 is CASSSEWEGSDLDTQYF. In nucleotides, the CDR3 is TGTGCCAGCAGTTCCGAGTGGGAGGGGTCCGACTTGGATACGCAGTATTTT.

This sequence joins TRBV28 and TRBJ2-7; D gene uncertain. Between the trimmed V and J ends, which lost 3 bases and 0 bases, there was a span of 15 bases. The CDR3 is 16 residues long. Germline CDR1 is MDHEN and CDR2 is SYDVKM. The CDR3 coding sequence is TGTGCCAGCAGTTTTTTTTCCGTCTTAAACTCCTACGAGCAGTACTTC. It codes for CASSFFSVLNSYEQYF.

The rearrangement joins TRBV6-5 to TRBJ2-1; D is undetermined. V was cut by 7 bases and J by 2 bases, with 18 bases left in between. The germline V gene encodes CDR1 MNHEY and CDR2 SVGAGI. This CDR3 contains 16 residues. CDR3 sequence reads: CASTSSYASPYNEQFF. The CDR3 DNA reads TGTGCCAGCACCTCGTCTTACGCGAGTCCCTACAATGAGCAGTTCTTC.

Comments on this clonotype: A much larger clonotype is one base distant, so this may be a read error. The V and J genes are TRBV20-1 and TRBJ2-7; D is ambiguous. Germline CDR1 reads DFQATT; CDR2 reads SNEGSKA (reference sequence). The CDR3 sequence is 10 residues long. CDR3 nucleotide sequence: TGCGGTGCTAGGAACTACGAGCAGTACTTC. It yields the protein CGARNYEQYF.

This chain uses TRBV11-2 with TRBJ1-3, with 10 nucleotides matching TRBD1. This CDR3 contains 17 residues. In germline, CDR1 is SGHAT, CDR2 FQNNGV. With 5 bases clipped from V and 4 bases from J, the junction kept 11 bases outside the gene matches. The CDR3 sequence is CASSAWTGGISGNTIYF. The CDR3 region has the DNA TGTGCCAGCAGCGCGTGGACAGGGGGAATTTCGGGAAACACCATATATTTT.

This sequence joins TRBV20-1 and TRBJ2-4, with 7 bases fitting TRBD1. The DNA end is more similar to TRBJ2-7, so the J call may be wrong. CDR3 length: 14 amino acids. Germline-derived CDR1 and CDR2 are DFQATT and SNEGSKA (reference sequence). CDR3 in DNA: TGCAGTGCACTGCACAGGGGATTCACCTACGAGCAGTACTTC. It translates to CSALHRGFTYEQYF.

The J gene is TRBJ2-4, the V gene TRBV24-1; D may be TRBD1 (6 bases). V lost 3 bases to trimming and J lost 8 bases, with 19 bases between them. This CDR3 is 16 amino acids long. Germline lookup yields CDR1 KGHDR and CDR2 SFDVKD. CDR3: CATSDPGHGMRYIQYF. CDR3 DNA sequence: TGTGCCACCAGTGATCCGGGACACGGAATGAGGTACATTCAGTACTTC.

The V and J genes are TRBV11-1 and TRBJ2-1; 9 bases line up with TRBD2. After removal of 3 bases from V and 9 bases from J, the junction contained 6 bases not matched to a gene. Germline V gene lookup returns CDR1 SGHAT and CDR2 FQDESV (reference sequence). The CDR3 spans 14 residues. For the CDR3, the DNA is TGTGCCAGCAGCTTGGGGCTAGCGGGATGTGAGCAGTTCTTC. Translated: CASSLGLAGCEQFF.

The genes are TRBV28 and TRBJ2-1; the D is unclear. V lost 3 bases and J 5 bases, leaving 5 bases between the germline ends. This CDR3 contains 12 residues. Germline CDR1 reads MDHEN; CDR2 reads SYDVKM. The CDR3 DNA follows: TGTGCCAGCAGTTTCAAGAACAATGAGCAGTTCTTC. Protein sequence: CASSFKNNEQFF.

This clonotype appeared a few times. V and J are TRBV29-1 and TRBJ2-5; 7 bases are shared with TRBD2. The length of the CDR3 is 17 residues. J lost 4 bases, V lost 3 bases, and 17 bases had no gene match. Per the germline V gene, CDR1 is SQVTM and CDR2 is ANQGSEA. CDR3 residues: CSVDPMNPGRVGETQYF. DNA of the CDR3: TGCAGCGTTGACCCGATGAATCCAGGGAGGGTAGGAGAGACCCAGTACTTC.

The chain links TRBV6-1 to TRBJ2-7, with D hard to call. The CDR3 loop spans 12 amino acids. V dropped 0 bases and J dropped 9 bases, with 9 bases sitting between them. Per germline, CDR1 MNHNS and CDR2 SASEGT. CDR3 coding DNA: TGTGCCAGCAGTGAAGCGGGGTGGGGGCAGTACTTC. This sequence encodes CASSEAGWGQYF.

This clonotype was seen at least ten times. The chain carries TRBV28 and TRBJ2-3, with D unresolved. The germline CDR1 and CDR2 sequences are MDHEN and SYDVKM. The CDR3 is 12 residues long. The V and J ends lost 6 bases and 6 bases respectively, with 10 bases between them. CDR3 coding DNA: TGTGCCAGCAGCTTAGGTTGGGATACGCAGTATTTT. Translated, it gives CASSLGWDTQYF.

The J gene is TRBJ2-1, the V gene TRBV4-2; TRBD2 matches 9 bases. There are 18 residues in the CDR3. CDR1 and CDR2 from the germline V gene are LGHNA and YNFKEQ. Trimming at V came to 0 bases and at J to 2 bases, leaving 8 bases not matched to a gene. The CDR3 DNA is TGTGCCAGCAGCCAAGATTTTAGCGGGAGTACGACCTACAATGAGCAGTTCTTC. Protein product: CASSQDFSGSTTYNEQFF.

The CDR3 reads CSASSDQAFYGYTF. CDR3 DNA: TGCAGTGCTAGTAGTGACCAAGCGTTCTATGGCTACACCTTC. The J gene is TRBJ1-2, the V gene TRBV20-1; D gene ambiguous. CDR1 and CDR2 (germline): DFQATT, SNEGSKA (reference sequence). V gave up 3 bases and J gave up 4 bases, with 15 bases separating them. There are 14 residues in the CDR3.

The table lists this clonotype with a few counts. The genes are TRBV2 and TRBJ1-4, with no clear D. This CDR3 comprises 17 residues. Germline V gives CDR1 SNHLY, CDR2 FYNNEI. Trimming removed 2 bases at V and 3 bases at J, with 16 bases between. CDR3 sequence reads: CASSEYGDRVPNEKLFF. The DNA for the CDR3 is TGTGCCAGCAGTGAATACGGCGATCGGGTGCCTAATGAAAAACTGTTTTTT.

This clonotype was counted between two and nine times. V usage is TRBV12-3 or TRBV12-4 and J usage is TRBJ2-7; D gene uncertain. V dropped 4 bases and J dropped 3 bases, with 13 bases sitting between them. CDR3 size: 14 residues. CDR3 DNA: TGTGCCAGCAGTTCTGCCGGCGCCCGCTACGAGCAGTACTTC. It specifies CASSSAGARYEQYF.

The chain combines TRBV6-6 with TRBJ1-2; D is perhaps TRBD1 (5 bases). The CDR3 covers 14 residues. CDR1 and CDR2 (germline): MNHNY, SVGAGI (reference sequence). Trimming removed 0 bases at V and 8 bases at J, with 13 bases between. CDR3 residues: CASSYSSGRSGYTF. CDR3 in DNA: TGTGCCAGCAGTTACTCGTCAGGGAGAAGCGGCTACACCTTC.

The chain is built from TRBV7-2 and TRBJ2-1; 9 bases match TRBD2. CDR3 size: 17 residues. Germline CDR1 SGHTA, CDR2 FQGNSA. J gave up 1 base and V 5 bases, and 9 bases lay outside the gene matches. The CDR3 sequence is CASSRGSGSLSYNEQFF. Here the CDR3 DNA reads TGTGCCAGCAGCCGGGGTAGCGGGAGTCTTTCCTACAATGAGCAGTTCTTC.

The chain links TRBV6-5 to TRBJ1-4; D uncertain. V was pared by 2 bases and J by 1 base, with 5 bases between. Germline V gene lookup returns CDR1 MNHEY and CDR2 SVGAGI. The CDR3 length is 14 residues. CDR3 nucleotides: TGTGCCAGCAGTTACATCCAAACTAATGAAAAACTGTTTTTT. It is translated as CASSYIQTNEKLFF.

This clonotype was counted only a few times. The rearrangement uses TRBV4-3 and TRBJ2-1; 7 nucleotides line up with TRBD1. CDR1 and CDR2 (germline): LGHNA, YSLEER. Trimming took 3 bases from V and 3 from J; bases not matched to a gene: 8. The CDR3 extends over 16 amino acids. The CDR3 nucleotides are TGCGCCAGCAGCCATGAACAGGGGCCTGACTACAATGAGCAGTTCTTC. This sequence encodes CASSHEQGPDYNEQFF.